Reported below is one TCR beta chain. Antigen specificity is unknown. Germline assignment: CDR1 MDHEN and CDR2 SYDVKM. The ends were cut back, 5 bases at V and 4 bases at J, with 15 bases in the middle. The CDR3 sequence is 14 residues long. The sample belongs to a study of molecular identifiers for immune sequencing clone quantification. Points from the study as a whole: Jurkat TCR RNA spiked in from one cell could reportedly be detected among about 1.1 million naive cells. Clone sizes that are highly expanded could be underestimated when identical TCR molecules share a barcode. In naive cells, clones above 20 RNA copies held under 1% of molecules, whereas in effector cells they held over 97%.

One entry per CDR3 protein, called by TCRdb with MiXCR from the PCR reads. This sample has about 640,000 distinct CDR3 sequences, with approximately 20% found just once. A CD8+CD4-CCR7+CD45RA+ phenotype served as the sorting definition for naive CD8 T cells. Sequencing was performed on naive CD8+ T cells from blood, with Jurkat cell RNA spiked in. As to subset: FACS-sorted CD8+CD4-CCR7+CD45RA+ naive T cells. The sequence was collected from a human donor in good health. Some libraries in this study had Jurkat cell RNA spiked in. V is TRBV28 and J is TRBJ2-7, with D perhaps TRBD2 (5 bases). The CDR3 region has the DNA TGTGCCAGCAGTCAAAGAGGGAGTGTTTACGAGCAGTACTTC. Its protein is CASSQRGSVYEQYF.